A selection of T cell receptor beta chains follows, all from one sample in a study of T cell repertoires in cytomegalovirus infection. TCRdb itself ran the reads through MiXCR, one entry per CDR3 protein. The data contain roughly 310,000 distinct CDR3 sequences, around a sixth of them seen just once; the ten biggest clones take up about 12%. The sequenced sample consisted of PBMCs. The source is a human donor in good health (CMV status not recorded). Some clones in this sample may be carry-over from other donors' samples. The CDR3 runs from the conserved cysteine through the conserved F or W. Each record gives: V gene, clone size, J gene, D gene, CDR3 protein, CDR3 DNA. A D gene is named only where the DNA matches it firmly. Not every row has a clone size; where given, it reads once, few, many or a size class.

v_gene: TRBV12-3/TRBV12-4; abundance: few; j_gene: TRBJ2-2; d_gene: -; CDR3aa: CASRWTVSGELFF; CDR3nt: TGTGCCAGCAGGTGGACAGTCAGCGGGGAGCTGTTTTTT
v_gene: TRBV20-1; abundance: -; j_gene: TRBJ2-1; d_gene: -; CDR3aa: CSARGGDLRGNEQFF; CDR3nt: TGCAGTGCCAGAGGGGGGGACCTACGCGGCAATGAGCAGTTCTTC
v_gene: TRBV12-3/TRBV12-4; abundance: many; j_gene: TRBJ1-5; d_gene: TRBD1; CDR3aa: CASSPQGSGVSNQPQHF; CDR3nt: TGTGCCAGCAGTCCACAGGGGAGTGGGGTTAGCAATCAGCCCCAGCATTTT
v_gene: TRBV28; abundance: -; j_gene: TRBJ1-1; d_gene: -; CDR3aa: CASSLYSAGNTEAFF; CDR3nt: TGTGCCAGCAGTTTATATTCGGCAGGGAACACTGAAGCTTTCTTT
v_gene: TRBV10-3; abundance: -; j_gene: TRBJ2-5; d_gene: -; CDR3aa: CAISGLAQETQYF; CDR3nt: TGTGCCATCAGTGGGCTAGCCCAAGAGACCCAGTACTTC
v_gene: TRBV6-1; abundance: few; j_gene: TRBJ1-1; d_gene: TRBD1; CDR3aa: CAVEGAWNTEAFF; CDR3nt: TGTGCCGTGGAGGGGGCTTGGAACACTGAAGCTTTCTTT
v_gene: TRBV4-3; abundance: -; j_gene: TRBJ2-1; d_gene: TRBD2; CDR3aa: CASSRRSQAGGSYNEQFF; CDR3nt: TGCGCCAGCAGCCGCCGATCTCAAGCGGGGGGGTCCTACAATGAGCAGTTCTTC
v_gene: TRBV5-4; abundance: -; j_gene: TRBJ2-7; d_gene: TRBD1; CDR3aa: CASSLAGTGPYEQYF; CDR3nt: TGTGCCAGCAGCCTGGCTGGGACAGGGCCCTACGAGCAGTACTTC
v_gene: TRBV12-3/TRBV12-4; abundance: many; j_gene: TRBJ1-2; d_gene: -; CDR3aa: CASSATGSNYGYTF; CDR3nt: TGTGCCAGCAGTGCAACAGGGTCCAACTATGGCTACACCTTC
v_gene: TRBV29-1; abundance: few; j_gene: TRBJ2-5; d_gene: TRBD2; CDR3aa: CSVTSGEETQYF; CDR3nt: TGCAGCGTGACTAGCGGGGAAGAGACCCAGTACTTC
v_gene: TRBV19; abundance: -; j_gene: TRBJ1-3; d_gene: -; CDR3aa: CASSIWGGAGNTIYF; CDR3nt: TGTGCCAGTAGTATATGGGGAGGCGCTGGAAACACCATATATTTT
v_gene: TRBV11-3; abundance: few; j_gene: TRBJ2-3; d_gene: -; CDR3aa: CASSRGGTTDTQYF; CDR3nt: TGTGCCAGCAGCAGAGGGGGGACCACAGATACGCAGTATTTT
v_gene: TRBV25-1; abundance: few; j_gene: TRBJ2-7; d_gene: -; CDR3aa: CASSDRYEQYF; CDR3nt: TGTGCCAGCAGTGACCGGTACGAGCAGTACTTC